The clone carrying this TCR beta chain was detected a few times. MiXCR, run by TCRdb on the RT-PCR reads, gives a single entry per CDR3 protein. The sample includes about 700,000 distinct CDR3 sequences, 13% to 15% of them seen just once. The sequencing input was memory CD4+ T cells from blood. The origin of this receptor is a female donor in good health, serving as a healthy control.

This CDR3 is CASSLSAGGHEKLFF. CDR3 DNA: TGCGCCAGCAGCTTGTCGGCAGGGGGTCATGAAAAACTGTTTTTT. V gene TRBV5-1 combines with J gene TRBJ1-4; 7 positions agree with TRBD1. The CDR3 runs to 15 residues. The trim removed 1 base at V and 6 bases at J, leaving 6 bases unmatched. The germline V gene encodes CDR1 SGHRS and CDR2 YFSETQ.